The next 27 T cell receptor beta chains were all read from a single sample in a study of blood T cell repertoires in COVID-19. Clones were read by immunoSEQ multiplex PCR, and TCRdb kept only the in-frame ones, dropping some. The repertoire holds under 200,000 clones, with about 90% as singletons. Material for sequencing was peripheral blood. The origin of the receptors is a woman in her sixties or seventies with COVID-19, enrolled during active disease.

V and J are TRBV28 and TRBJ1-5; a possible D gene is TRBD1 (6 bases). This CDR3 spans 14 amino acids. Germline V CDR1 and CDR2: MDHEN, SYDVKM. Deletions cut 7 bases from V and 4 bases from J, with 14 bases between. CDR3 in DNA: TGTGCCAGCAACAGGGTCCAGGGGAATCAGCCCCAGCATTTT. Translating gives CASNRVQGNQPQHF.

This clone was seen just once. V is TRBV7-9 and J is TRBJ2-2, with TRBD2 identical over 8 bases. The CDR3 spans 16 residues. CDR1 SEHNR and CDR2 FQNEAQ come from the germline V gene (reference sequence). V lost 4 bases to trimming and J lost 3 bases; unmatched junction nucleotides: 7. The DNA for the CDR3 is TGTGCCAGCAGCTCAGAGCGGGAGAGGTACACCGGGGAGCTGTTTTTT. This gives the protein CASSSERERYTGELFF.

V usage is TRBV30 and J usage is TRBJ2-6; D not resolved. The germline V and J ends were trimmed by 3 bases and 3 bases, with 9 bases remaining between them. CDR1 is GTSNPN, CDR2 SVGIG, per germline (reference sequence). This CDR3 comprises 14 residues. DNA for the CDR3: TGTGCCTGGAGAAGCTTATTTGGGGCCAACGTCCTGACTTTC. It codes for CAWRSLFGANVLTF.

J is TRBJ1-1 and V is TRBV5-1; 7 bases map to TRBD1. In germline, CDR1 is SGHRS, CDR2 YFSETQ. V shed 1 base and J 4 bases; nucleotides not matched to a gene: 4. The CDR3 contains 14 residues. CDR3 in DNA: TGCGCCAGCAGCTTGATCTACAGGGGCACTGAAGCTTTCTTT. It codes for CASSLIYRGTEAFF. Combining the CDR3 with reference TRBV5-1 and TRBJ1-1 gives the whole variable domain KAGVTQTPRYLIKTRGQQVTLSCSPISGHRSVSWYQQTPGQGLQFLFEYFSETQRNKGNFPGRFSGRQFSNSRSEMNVSTLELGDSALYLCASSLIYRGTEAFFGQGTRLTVV.

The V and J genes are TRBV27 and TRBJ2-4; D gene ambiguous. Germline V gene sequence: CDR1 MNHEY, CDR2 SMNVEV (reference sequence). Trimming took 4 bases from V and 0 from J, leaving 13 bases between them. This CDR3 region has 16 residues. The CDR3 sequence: CASSSLQTLAKNIQYF. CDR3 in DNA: TGTGCCAGCAGTTCGTTGCAGACTTTAGCCAAAAACATTCAGTACTTC.

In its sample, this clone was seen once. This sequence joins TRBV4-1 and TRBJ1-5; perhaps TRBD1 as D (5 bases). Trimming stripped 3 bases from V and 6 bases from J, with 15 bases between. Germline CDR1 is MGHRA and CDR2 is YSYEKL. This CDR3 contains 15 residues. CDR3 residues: CASSQNEGQGQPQHF. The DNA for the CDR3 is TGCGCCAGCAGCCAGAACGAAGGCCAGGGTCAGCCCCAGCATTTT.

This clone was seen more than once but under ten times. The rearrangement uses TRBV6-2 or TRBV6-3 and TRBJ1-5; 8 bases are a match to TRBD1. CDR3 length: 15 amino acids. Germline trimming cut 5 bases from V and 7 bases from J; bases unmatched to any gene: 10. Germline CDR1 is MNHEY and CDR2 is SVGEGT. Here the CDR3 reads CASSPHDRGDQPQHF. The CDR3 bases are TGTGCCAGCAGTCCCCATGACAGGGGAGACCAGCCCCAGCATTTT.

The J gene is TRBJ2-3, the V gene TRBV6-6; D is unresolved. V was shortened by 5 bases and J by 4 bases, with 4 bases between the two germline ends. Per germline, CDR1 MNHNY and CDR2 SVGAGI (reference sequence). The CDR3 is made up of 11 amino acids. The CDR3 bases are TGTGCCAGCAGTGGCTCAGATACGCAGTATTTT. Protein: CASSGSDTQYF.

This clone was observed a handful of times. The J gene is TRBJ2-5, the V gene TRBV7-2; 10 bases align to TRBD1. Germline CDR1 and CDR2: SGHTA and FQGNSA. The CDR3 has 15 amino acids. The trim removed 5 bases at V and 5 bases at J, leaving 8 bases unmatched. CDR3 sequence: CASSPDRGRVETQYF. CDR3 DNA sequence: TGTGCCAGCAGCCCCGACAGGGGGCGCGTGGAGACCCAGTACTTC.

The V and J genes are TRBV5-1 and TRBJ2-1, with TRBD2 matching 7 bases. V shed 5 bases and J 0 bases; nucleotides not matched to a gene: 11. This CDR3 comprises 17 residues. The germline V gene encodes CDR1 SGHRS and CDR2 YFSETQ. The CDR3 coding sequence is TGCGCCAGCAGTCCGGGACTAACTCCGATCTCCTACAATGAGCAGTTCTTC. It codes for CASSPGLTPISYNEQFF.

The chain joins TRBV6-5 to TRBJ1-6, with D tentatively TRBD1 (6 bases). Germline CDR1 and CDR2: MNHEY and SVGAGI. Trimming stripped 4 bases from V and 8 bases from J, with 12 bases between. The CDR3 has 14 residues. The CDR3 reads CASSWGGRDSPLHF. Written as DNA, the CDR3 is TGTGCCAGCAGTTGGGGGGGCCGTGATTCACCCCTCCACTTT.

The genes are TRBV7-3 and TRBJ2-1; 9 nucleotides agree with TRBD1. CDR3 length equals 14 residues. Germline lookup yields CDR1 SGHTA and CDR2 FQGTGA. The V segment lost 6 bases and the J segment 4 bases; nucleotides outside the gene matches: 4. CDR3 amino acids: CASSRGQGYNEQFF. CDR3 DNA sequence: TGTGCCAGCAGTCGAGGACAGGGGTACAATGAGCAGTTCTTC.

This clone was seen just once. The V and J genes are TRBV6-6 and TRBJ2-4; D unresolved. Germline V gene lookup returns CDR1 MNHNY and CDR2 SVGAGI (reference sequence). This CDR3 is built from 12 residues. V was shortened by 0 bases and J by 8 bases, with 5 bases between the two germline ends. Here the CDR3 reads CASSYSFYIQYF. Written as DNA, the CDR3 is TGTGCCAGCAGTTACTCCTTCTACATTCAGTACTTC.

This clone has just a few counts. CDR3 DNA: TGTGCCAGCAGCTCAAAATACGAGCAGTACTTC. As protein: CASSSKYEQYF. The chain employs TRBV5-4 and TRBJ2-7; D gene uncertain. V was trimmed by 3 bases and J by 4 bases, leaving 5 bases between them. This CDR3 spans 11 amino acids. CDR1 is SGHNT, CDR2 YYREEE, per germline (reference sequence).

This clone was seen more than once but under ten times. CDR3 loop: CASGRQGTYEQYF. As DNA, the CDR3 is TGTGCCAGCGGGAGACAGGGGACCTACGAGCAGTACTTC. The gene calls are TRBV9 and TRBJ2-7; 8 bases are shared with TRBD1. V gave up 7 bases and J gave up 2 bases; unmatched junction bases: 5. This CDR3 is 13 amino acids long. Germline CDR1 is SGDLS and CDR2 is YYNGEE.

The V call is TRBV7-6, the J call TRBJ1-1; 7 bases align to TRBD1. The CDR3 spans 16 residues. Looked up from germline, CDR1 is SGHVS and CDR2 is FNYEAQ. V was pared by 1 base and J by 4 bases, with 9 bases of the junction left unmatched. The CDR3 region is CASSLDEGGMSTEAFF. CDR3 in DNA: TGTGCCAGCAGCTTAGACGAAGGGGGCATGAGCACTGAAGCTTTCTTT.

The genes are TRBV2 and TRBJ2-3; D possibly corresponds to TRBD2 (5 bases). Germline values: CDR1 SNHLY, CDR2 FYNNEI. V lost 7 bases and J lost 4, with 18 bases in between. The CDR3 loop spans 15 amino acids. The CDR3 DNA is TGTGCCAGCACCATTCTAGCCGTACTCTCAGATACGCAGTATTTT. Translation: CASTILAVLSDTQYF.

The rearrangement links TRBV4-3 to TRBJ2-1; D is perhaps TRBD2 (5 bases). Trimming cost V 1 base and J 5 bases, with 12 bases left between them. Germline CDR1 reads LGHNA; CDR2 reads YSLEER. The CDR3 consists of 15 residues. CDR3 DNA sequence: TGCGCCAGCAGCCAAGCAGAGGGTGTAAACAATGAGCAGTTCTTC. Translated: CASSQAEGVNNEQFF.

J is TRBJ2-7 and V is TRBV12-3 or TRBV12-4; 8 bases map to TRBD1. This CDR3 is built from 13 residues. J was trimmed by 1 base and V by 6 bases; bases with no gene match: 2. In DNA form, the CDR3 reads TGTGCCAGCAGCCGGACAGGGTCCTACGAGCAGTACTTC. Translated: CASSRTGSYEQYF.

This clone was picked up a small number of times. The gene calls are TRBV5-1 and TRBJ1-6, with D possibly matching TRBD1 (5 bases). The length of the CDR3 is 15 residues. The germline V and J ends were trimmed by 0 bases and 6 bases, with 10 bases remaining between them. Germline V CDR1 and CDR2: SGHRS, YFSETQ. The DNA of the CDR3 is TGCGCCAGCAGCTTGGGGGCAGGGATTAATTCACCCCTCCACTTT. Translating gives CASSLGAGINSPLHF.

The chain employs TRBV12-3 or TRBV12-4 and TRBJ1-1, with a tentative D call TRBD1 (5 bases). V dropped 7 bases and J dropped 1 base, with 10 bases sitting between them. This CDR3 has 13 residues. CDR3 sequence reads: CASILTGNTEAFF. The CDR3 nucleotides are TGTGCCAGCATTCTTACAGGGAACACTGAAGCTTTCTTT.

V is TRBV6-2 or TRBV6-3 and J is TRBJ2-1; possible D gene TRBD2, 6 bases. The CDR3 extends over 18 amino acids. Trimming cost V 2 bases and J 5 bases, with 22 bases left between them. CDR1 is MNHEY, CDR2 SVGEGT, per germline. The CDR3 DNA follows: TGTGCCAGCAGTTACCCGACATCGTGGCTAGCGAAAGACAATGAGCAGTTCTTC. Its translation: CASSYPTSWLAKDNEQFF.

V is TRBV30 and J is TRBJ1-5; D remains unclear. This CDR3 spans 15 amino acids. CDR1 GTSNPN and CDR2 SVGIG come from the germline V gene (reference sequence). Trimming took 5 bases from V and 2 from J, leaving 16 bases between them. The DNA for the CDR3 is TGTGCCTGGTTGTCGGCCTCGGGTGGCAATCAGCCCCAGCATTTT. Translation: CAWLSASGGNQPQHF.

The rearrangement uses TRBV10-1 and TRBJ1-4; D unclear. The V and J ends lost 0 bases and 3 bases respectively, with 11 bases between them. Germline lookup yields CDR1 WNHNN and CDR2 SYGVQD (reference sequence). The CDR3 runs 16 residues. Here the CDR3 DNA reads TGCGCCAGCAGTGAGTCGAGGGTCTCGGCTAATGAAAAACTGTTTTTT. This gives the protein CASSESRVSANEKLFF.

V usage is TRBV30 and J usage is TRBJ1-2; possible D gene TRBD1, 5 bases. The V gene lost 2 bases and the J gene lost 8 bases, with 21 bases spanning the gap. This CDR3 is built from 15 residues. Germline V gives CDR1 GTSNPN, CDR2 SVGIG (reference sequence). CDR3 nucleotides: TGTGCCTGGAGTCCCCCATATCGGGACTCGTCCGGCTACACCTTC. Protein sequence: CAWSPPYRDSSGYTF.

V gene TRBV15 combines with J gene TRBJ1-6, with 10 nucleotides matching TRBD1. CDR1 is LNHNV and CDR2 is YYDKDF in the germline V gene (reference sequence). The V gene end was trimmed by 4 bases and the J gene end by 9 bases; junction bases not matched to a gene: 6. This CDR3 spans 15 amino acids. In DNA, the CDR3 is TGTGCCACCAGCACCATGGGACAGGGGATTTCACCCCTCCACTTT. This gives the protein CATSTMGQGISPLHF.

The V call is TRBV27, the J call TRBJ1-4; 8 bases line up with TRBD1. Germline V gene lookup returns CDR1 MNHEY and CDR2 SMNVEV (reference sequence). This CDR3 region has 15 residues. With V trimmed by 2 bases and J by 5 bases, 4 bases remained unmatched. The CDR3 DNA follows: TGTGCCAGCAGTTTAATCCGACAGGGGAATGAAAAACTGTTTTTT. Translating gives CASSLIRQGNEKLFF.